This T cell receptor beta chain was identified during a study of OX40 agonist ivuxolimab in advanced cancers. Findings and limits, study-wide: Some nonresponders additionally presented with little normalized T-cell clonal expansion.

Germline CDR1 and CDR2: SGHKS and YYEKEE (reference sequence). This CDR3 spans 15 amino acids. Trimming removed 4 bases at V and 7 bases at J, with 21 bases between. As concerns this clone: Its antigen is as yet unknown.

Here immunoSEQ multiplex PCR was the method, and the copy in TCRdb shows in-frame clones only, minus some. The sample lists fewer than 80,000 clones, 70% to 90% occurring once. V is TRBV5-5 and J is TRBJ2-7, with D perhaps matching TRBD1 (6 bases). The sample here was CD4+ or CD8+ T cells sorted from blood, taken in a trial of the OX40 agonist ivuxolimab. This clonotype was sampled from an adult with an advanced solid tumor such as melanoma, head and neck, liver or kidney cancer. This CDR3 is CASSPPGHRATEQYF. The CDR3 DNA sequence: TGTGCCAGCAGCCCACCGGGCCACAGGGCAACTGAGCAGTACTTC.